This TCR beta chain was recorded in a study of blood T cell repertoires in COVID-19. Study in general: COVID-19 samples from acute and convalescent phases originated in the United States, Italy and Spain. From T cells, B-cell-depleted T cells, or PBMCs came the material, which was cDNA or gDNA.

In the study's own analysis: Using reference gene primer amplification, nucleated cell counts were estimated. The method was immunoSEQ multiplex PCR; TCRdb's version includes in-frame clones alone and lacks a portion of them. The V and J calls and clone size are taken from that table; D and trimming were inferred from the DNA. This sample has 200,000 to 250,000 clones, with over 60% found just once. Trimming cost V 2 bases and J 3 bases, with 4 bases left between them. The CDR3 runs to 11 residues. Germline V lookup: CDR1 GTSNPN, CDR2 SVGIG (reference sequence). Note on this clone: In the same sample, other DNA sequences code for this CDR3.

This TCR was sampled from a woman in her 70s with acute or convalescent COVID-19. Sample: peripheral blood. The chain recombines TRBV30 with TRBJ2-5; no clear D gene. CDR3: CAWSPKETQYF. CDR3 coding DNA: TGTGCCTGGAGTCCCAAAGAGACCCAGTACTTC.